This T cell receptor beta chain was sequenced during a study of T cells in localized non-small cell lung cancer. General study findings and limits: When the top 100 tumor clones were examined, a median around 61 of them also appeared in the adjacent lung, which was paired and uninvolved.

The length of the CDR3 is 14 residues. Losses at the gene ends were 6 bases for V and 6 bases for J; bases not matched to a gene: 8. The germline V gene has CDR1 LNHDA and CDR2 SQIVND (reference sequence). Comment on this clone: Its antigen is not identified.

This table comes from immunoSEQ multiplex PCR, and its TCRdb copy is limited to in-frame clones, with some not included. Here the sample spans some 15,000 clones, roughly 86% being singletons. The sample here was peripheral blood mononuclear cells, taken before any cancer treatment. The TCR originated in a male donor older than 55 with stage II lung adenocarcinoma. The V call is TRBV19, the J call TRBJ1-1, with 9 bases that match TRBD1. The CDR3 loop reads CASSYRDRDAEAFF. In DNA, the CDR3 is TGTGCCAGTAGCTACCGGGACAGGGATGCTGAAGCTTTCTTT. Looking up the rest from reference TRBV19 and TRBJ1-1 gives the full variable domain: DGGITQSPKYLFRKEGQNVTLSCEQNLNHDAMYWYRQDPGQGLRLIYYSQIVNDFQKGDIAEGYSVSREKKESFPLTVTSAQKNPTAFYLCASSYRDRDAEAFFGQGTRLTVV.